The 9 T cell receptor beta chains given below trace back to one sample, sequenced in a study of regulatory T cells in long-lasting Graves disease. Sample time point: newly diagnosed GD, antithyroid drugs for less than 3 months. PBMCs were the source of the RNA used for TCR sequencing. Arm-PCR of CDR3 regions and iRepertoire HTBI primers were used to build TCR beta libraries. MiXCR, run by TCRdb on the multiplex PCR reads, gives a single entry per CDR3 protein. The repertoire holds about 470,000 distinct CDR3 sequences, about 16% seen once, with roughly 17% in the top ten. These same data were also listed under a study on T cells in Graves' hyperthyroidism and ophthalmopathy.

The material was peripheral blood mononuclear cells (PBMCs), obtained at new diagnosis, from a patient treated with antithyroid drugs. The receptors were gathered from a young woman with Graves disease.

This clonotype was found many times. V usage is TRBV2 and J usage is TRBJ2-2, with D maybe TRBD1 (6 bases). CDR3 length: 15 amino acids. Per germline, CDR1 SNHLY and CDR2 FYNNEI. The V end was cut by 7 bases, the J end by 1 base, with 13 bases between. CDR3 DNA: TGTGCCAGCATAAGGGACACTCAGAACACCGGGGAGCTGTTTTTT. It is translated as CASIRDTQNTGELFF.

The gene calls are TRBV6-2 or TRBV6-3 and TRBJ1-3, with unresolved D. V was cut by 5 bases and J by 0 bases, with 11 bases left in between. CDR3 length: 15 residues. From germline, CDR1 is MNHEY and CDR2 SVGEGT. Here the CDR3 reads CASSDDADSGNTIYF. In nucleotides, the CDR3 is TGTGCCAGCAGTGATGATGCCGACTCTGGAAACACCATATATTTT.

This clonotype was recorded at least ten times. The chain uses TRBV30 and TRBJ1-1; no clear D. The CDR3 is 13 amino acids. V was clipped by 2 bases and J by 1 base, with 8 bases between them. Germline V gene lookup returns CDR1 GTSNPN and CDR2 SVGIG (reference sequence). CDR3 nucleotides: TGTGCCTGGAGTATCTCCGGGAACACTGAAGCTTTCTTT. This translates into CAWSISGNTEAFF.

V usage is TRBV30 and J usage is TRBJ1-5, with D possibly matching TRBD1 (5 bases). Trimming cost V 2 bases and J 5 bases, with 10 bases left between them. Germline V gene sequence: CDR1 GTSNPN, CDR2 SVGIG (reference sequence). The CDR3 runs to 13 residues. The DNA of the CDR3 is TGTGCCTGGAGTTCCTGGGGCGATCAGCCCCAGCATTTT. This encodes CAWSSWGDQPQHF.

This clonotype was seen at least ten times. The V and J genes are TRBV15 and TRBJ2-7; 9 bases match TRBD2. V dropped 0 bases and J dropped 2; count of bases not matched to a gene: 5. This CDR3 is 16 amino acids long. Germline V lookup: CDR1 LNHNV, CDR2 YYDKDF (reference sequence). CDR3 sequence reads: CATSRDETSGTYEQYF. The CDR3 DNA follows: TGTGCCACCAGCAGAGATGAGACTAGCGGAACCTACGAGCAGTACTTC.

This rearrangement joins TRBV20-1 to TRBJ2-2; weak D call: TRBD1 (7 bases). CDR1 is DFQATT, CDR2 SNEGSKA, per germline (reference sequence). Between the trimmed V and J ends, which lost 0 bases and 7 bases, there was a span of 18 bases. The CDR3 sequence is 16 residues long. CDR3 nucleotides: TGCAGTGCTAGAGACGGGTCGGAGGGGGCAGTCGGGGAGCTGTTTTTT. This gives the protein CSARDGSEGAVGELFF.

This clonotype has ten or more counts. The chain couples TRBV5-1 to TRBJ2-3, with a possible D match to TRBD1 (6 bases). This CDR3 comprises 16 residues. Germline CDR1 and CDR2: SGHRS and YFSETQ. V lost 4 bases, J lost 0 bases, and 15 bases lay in between. The CDR3 DNA reads as TGCGCCAGCAGCCCAAGTGGGGGCATAAGCACAGATACGCAGTATTTT. It yields the protein CASSPSGGISTDTQYF.

This clonotype came up many times. The V call is TRBV5-1, the J call TRBJ2-1; D is unresolved. Germline V CDR1 and CDR2: SGHRS, YFSETQ. Between the trimmed V and J ends, which lost 7 bases and 0 bases, there was a span of 14 bases. The CDR3 runs to 15 residues. CDR3 region: CASAMIVSSYNEQFF. In DNA, the CDR3 is TGCGCCAGCGCGATGATTGTGAGCTCCTACAATGAGCAGTTCTTC.

This clonotype was counted many times. V is TRBV18 and J is TRBJ1-1; 9 bases match TRBD1. The CDR3 extends over 17 amino acids. Looked up from germline, CDR1 is KGHSH and CDR2 is LQKENI. Germline trimming cut 8 bases from V and 5 bases from J; bases unmatched to any gene: 18. CDR3 DNA: TGTGCCAGCCGACATGACAGGGGGAGTAGGGGGTATACTGAAGCTTTCTTT. Translation: CASRHDRGSRGYTEAFF.